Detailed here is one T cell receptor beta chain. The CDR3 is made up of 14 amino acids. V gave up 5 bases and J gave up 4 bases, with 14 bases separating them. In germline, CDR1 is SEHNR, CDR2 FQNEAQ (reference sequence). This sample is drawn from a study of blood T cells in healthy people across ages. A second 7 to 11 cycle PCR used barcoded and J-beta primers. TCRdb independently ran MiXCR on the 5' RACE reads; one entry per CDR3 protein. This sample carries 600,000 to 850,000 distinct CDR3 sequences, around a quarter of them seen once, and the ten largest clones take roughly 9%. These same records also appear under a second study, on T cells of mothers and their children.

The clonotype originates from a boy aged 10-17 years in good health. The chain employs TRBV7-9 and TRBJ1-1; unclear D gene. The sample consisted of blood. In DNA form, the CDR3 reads TGTGCCAGCAGCCCGCAGACGGCGGGCACTGAAGCTTTCTTT. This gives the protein CASSPQTAGTEAFF.